Listed below are T cell receptor beta chains from one sample, sequenced in a study of T-cell memory formation after mild COVID-19. MiXCR was run by TCRdb on the 5' RACE reads, yielding one entry per CDR3 protein. Found here are around 340,000 distinct CDR3 sequences, roughly an eighth of them singletons; the top ten hold roughly 20%. The sequencing sample was made of PBMCs or a T cell subset sorted from them (not recorded which). Receptors were obtained from a man between 18 and 29 years old who had mild COVID-19 (a few samples of this study predate the infection). Cell type and time point are not known. The CDR3 runs from the conserved cysteine through the conserved F or W.

V gene	J gene	CDR3 protein
TRBV10-3	TRBJ2-1	CAISELKADNEQFF
TRBV5-1	TRBJ1-2	CASSWGGQEDYGYTF
TRBV28	TRBJ2-3	CASRSTGAGHGDTQYF
TRBV4-3	TRBJ1-1	CASSQDLVAWQGHTEAFF
TRBV3-1	TRBJ2-1	CASKGLLGEQFF
TRBV28	TRBJ1-1	CASSLSPGGTEAFF
TRBV6-2/TRBV6-3	TRBJ1-1	CASSNRWANTEAFF
TRBV7-2	TRBJ2-3	CASRSTFSTDTQYF
TRBV18	TRBJ2-5	CASSRPGLEETQYF
TRBV5-1	TRBJ2-1	CASSLNQGGQFF
TRBV2	TRBJ2-3	CASRGRGLATDTQYF
TRBV5-1	TRBJ2-2	CASSLVVGSNTGELFF
TRBV7-2	TRBJ1-1	CASSFGTPVTEAFF
TRBV29-1	TRBJ1-2	CSVGGAGGYTF
TRBV6-1	TRBJ1-2	CASSFRTGSGANYGYTF
TRBV9	TRBJ2-5	CASSVATGVRETQYF
TRBV7-2	TRBJ2-6	CASTPDRVGANVLTF
TRBV6-6	TRBJ1-3	CASSHRQGGNTIYF
TRBV7-2	TRBJ1-5	CASSGRGLPQHF
TRBV7-6	TRBJ2-5	CASAKRPPLYSFQETQYF
TRBV12-3/TRBV12-4	TRBJ2-7	CASTPGDSSYEQYF
TRBV19	TRBJ1-2	CASSIEPGQGGYTF
TRBV20-1	TRBJ2-3	CSARQGPTQYF
TRBV10-2	TRBJ2-4	CASSEHSLNIQYF